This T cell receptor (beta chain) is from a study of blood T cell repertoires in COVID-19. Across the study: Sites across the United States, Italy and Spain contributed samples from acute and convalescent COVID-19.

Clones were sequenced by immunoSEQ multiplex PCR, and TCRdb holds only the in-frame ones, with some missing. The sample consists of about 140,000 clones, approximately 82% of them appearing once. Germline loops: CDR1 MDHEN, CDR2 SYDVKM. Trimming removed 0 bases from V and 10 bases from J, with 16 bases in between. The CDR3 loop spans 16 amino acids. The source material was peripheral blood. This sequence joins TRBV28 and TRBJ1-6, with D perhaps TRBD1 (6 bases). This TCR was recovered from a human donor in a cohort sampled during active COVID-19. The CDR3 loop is CASSLWGGQVSSPLHF. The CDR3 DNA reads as TGTGCCAGCAGTTTATGGGGGGGGCAAGTCAGCTCACCCCTCCACTTT.